The 25 T cell receptor beta chains reported below all come from one sample, sequenced in a study of Graves' ophthalmopathy and Graves' hyperthyroidism. RNA transcripts were the template, and TCR beta CDR3 regions were amplified from them. The authors performed first-round RT-PCR with HTBI primers and then a second-round multiplex PCR. TCRdb reanalysed the multiplex PCR reads using MiXCR and keeps one entry per CDR3 protein. This table holds approximately 210,000 distinct CDR3 sequences, around a fifth found once. Sequencing was carried out using peripheral blood. All receptors come from a woman between 50 and 59 years old with Graves' ophthalmopathy.

There are many counts of this clonotype. The V gene is TRBV7-9, the J gene TRBJ2-5; TRBD1 matches 7 bases. The CDR3 totals 14 residues. Germline values: CDR1 SEHNR, CDR2 FQNEAQ (reference sequence). Trimming at V came to 1 base and at J to 9 bases, leaving 8 bases not matched to a gene. The CDR3 sequence: CASSLVGGPGPQYF. The CDR3 nucleotides read TGTGCCAGCAGCTTAGTAGGGGGCCCGGGGCCCCAGTACTTC.

This clonotype was seen a few times. The gene calls are TRBV12-5 and TRBJ2-2; 8 bases are shared with TRBD1. The ends lost 0 bases at V and 4 bases at J; junction bases unmatched: 13. This CDR3 is 19 amino acids long. Germline lookup yields CDR1 LGHNT and CDR2 FRNRAP. CDR3 loop: CASGLVPGTGSISTGELFF. CDR3 coding DNA: TGTGCTAGTGGTTTGGTACCCGGGACAGGTTCTATTTCCACCGGGGAGCTGTTTTTT.

In this sample, this clonotype turned up many times. This chain connects TRBV28 to TRBJ2-7; 7 bases are a match to TRBD2. The germline gives CDR1 MDHEN, CDR2 SYDVKM. V shed 2 bases, J shed 6 bases, and the junction held 7 bases outside the gene matches. This CDR3 is built from 14 residues. The DNA for the CDR3 is TGTGCCAGCAGTTTACCTAGCGGTGGCGGCGAGCAGTACTTC. It translates to CASSLPSGGGEQYF.

This clonotype was detected ten times or more. The rearrangement joins TRBV11-2 to TRBJ2-5; D gene unclear. There are 15 residues in the CDR3. The germline V gene has CDR1 SGHAT and CDR2 FQNNGV. Trimming stripped 7 bases from V and 5 bases from J, with 20 bases between. CDR3 DNA: TGTGCCAGCAACCCGATAGATGGGCAGACGGAGACCCAGTACTTC. Translated, it gives CASNPIDGQTETQYF.

This clonotype was observed many times. The rearrangement joins TRBV29-1 to TRBJ2-5, with TRBD1 identical over 7 bases. There are 11 residues in the CDR3. In germline, CDR1 is SQVTM, CDR2 ANQGSEA. Trimming took 5 bases from V and 4 from J; bases not matched to a gene: 1. CDR3 nucleotide sequence: TGCAGCGTTTACAGGGGAGAGACCCAGTACTTC. Protein: CSVYRGETQYF.

This clonotype was counted ten times or more. V and J are TRBV14 and TRBJ1-1, with 10 bases matching TRBD1. Germline V gene lookup returns CDR1 SGHDN and CDR2 FVKESK. This CDR3 is 15 amino acids long. J was trimmed by 5 bases and V by 4 bases; bases with no gene match: 7. CDR3 loop: CASSPRTGGRTEAFF. The CDR3 nucleotides read TGTGCCAGCAGCCCACGGACAGGGGGAAGGACTGAAGCTTTCTTT.

This clonotype was counted ten times or more. This chain links TRBV19 with TRBJ1-1; the D gene is possibly TRBD1 (5 bases). The CDR3 totals 13 residues. V lost 5 bases and J 5 bases, leaving 12 bases between the germline ends. In germline, CDR1 is LNHDA, CDR2 SQIVND (reference sequence). The CDR3 DNA reads as TGTGCCAGTAGTGCCAATCGGGGGACTGAAGCTTTCTTT. Protein: CASSANRGTEAFF.

CDR3 sequence reads: CAWRTRGRMNTEAFF. The CDR3 bases are TGTGCCTGGAGAACCCGGGGTCGCATGAACACTGAAGCTTTCTTT. The genes are TRBV30 and TRBJ1-1; no firm D call. Trimming pared 3 bases from V and 0 bases from J, leaving 14 bases between. CDR3 length: 15 amino acids. CDR1 and CDR2 from the germline V gene are GTSNPN and SVGIG (reference sequence).

The chain employs TRBV6-1 and TRBJ2-2; no reliable D call. V lost 2 bases and J lost 2, with 12 bases in between. The CDR3 extends over 16 amino acids. Germline-derived CDR1 and CDR2 are MNHNS and SASEGT. The CDR3 spells CASSERITRNTGELFF. DNA of the CDR3: TGTGCCAGCAGTGAAAGGATCACACGAAACACCGGGGAGCTGTTTTTT.

The sample holds many counts of this clonotype. The chain is built from TRBV24-1 and TRBJ1-5; D not certain. Germline V gives CDR1 KGHDR, CDR2 SFDVKD. The CDR3 has 12 residues. V was shortened by 6 bases and J by 1 base, with 3 bases between the two germline ends. The CDR3 DNA is TGTGCCACCAGTCAAAGCAATCAGCCCCAGCATTTT. Its translation: CATSQSNQPQHF.

This clonotype has ten or more counts. The gene calls are TRBV7-3 and TRBJ2-5, with D possibly TRBD1 on 5 matching bases. The ends were cut back, 5 bases at V and 4 bases at J, with 14 bases in the middle. Germline lookup yields CDR1 SGHTA and CDR2 FQGTGA. The CDR3 is made up of 14 amino acids. The DNA of the CDR3 is TGTGCCAGCAGCAAAGGGGCACTCTCAGAGACCCAGTACTTC. Its translation is CASSKGALSETQYF.

This clonotype was counted at least ten times. The chain links TRBV15 to TRBJ1-5; D perhaps matches TRBD1 (6 bases). The CDR3 spans 16 residues. Trimming removed 4 bases at V and 2 bases at J, with 15 bases between. Looked up from germline, CDR1 is LNHNV and CDR2 is YYDKDF (reference sequence). CDR3 loop: CATSKGGGSGNQPQHF. CDR3 nucleotide sequence: TGTGCCACCAGCAAAGGGGGAGGGAGTGGCAATCAGCCCCAGCATTTT.

This clonotype was seen repeatedly, ten times or more. The rearrangement links TRBV6-1 to TRBJ1-2; the match to TRBD1 covers 7 bases. With 6 bases clipped from V and 2 bases from J, the junction kept 6 bases outside the gene matches. The germline V gene encodes CDR1 MNHNS and CDR2 SASEGT. This CDR3 contains 14 residues. For the CDR3, the DNA is TGTGCCAGCAGGAACCGGGACAGCAACTATGGCTACACCTTC. Encoded protein: CASRNRDSNYGYTF.

The rearrangement uses TRBV12-3 or TRBV12-4 and TRBJ1-1, with 7 positions matching TRBD1. The CDR3 loop spans 13 amino acids. Unmatched junction bases numbered 8, after V lost 7 bases and J lost 6 bases. The CDR3 spells CASIETGKAEAFF. Here the CDR3 DNA reads TGTGCCAGCATAGAGACAGGGAAGGCTGAAGCTTTCTTT.

The rearrangement links TRBV11-2 to TRBJ2-7, with a possible D match to TRBD1 (6 bases). The V gene lost 6 bases and the J gene lost 4 bases, with 19 bases spanning the gap. The CDR3 extends over 15 amino acids. The germline CDR1 and CDR2 sequences are SGHAT and FQNNGV. The CDR3 region is CASRHPGQKRYEQYF. The CDR3 DNA is TGTGCCAGCAGACATCCGGGACAAAAAAGATACGAGCAGTACTTC. Filled out from reference TRBV11-2 and TRBJ2-7, the complete variable domain reads EAGVAQSPRYKIIEKRQSVAFWCNPISGHATLYWYQQILGQGPKLLIQFQNNGVVDDSQLPKDRFSAERLKGVDSTLKIQPAKLEDSAVYLCASRHPGQKRYEQYFGPGTRLTVT.

This clonotype appeared many times. This sequence joins TRBV4-1 and TRBJ1-1; the D is unclear. The ends were cut back, 10 bases at V and 1 base at J, with 19 bases in the middle. The CDR3 contains 15 residues. The germline V gene has CDR1 MGHRA and CDR2 YSYEKL. The DNA for the CDR3 is TGCGCCACCTCCGTTATTAGTGGAGGGAACACTGAAGCTTTCTTT. Its protein product is CATSVISGGNTEAFF.

This clonotype was seen many times. The V call is TRBV7-9, the J call TRBJ2-1; D call uncertain. Germline V CDR1 and CDR2: SEHNR, FQNEAQ (reference sequence). The V end lost 7 bases, the J end lost 4 bases, and 11 bases lay between the germline ends. This CDR3 spans 13 amino acids. CDR3: CASTPTRYNEQFF. For the CDR3, the DNA is TGTGCCAGCACCCCTACGAGGTACAATGAGCAGTTCTTC.

This clonotype has a count of ten or more. The chain combines TRBV11-2 with TRBJ1-1, with D possibly being TRBD1 (6 bases). V dropped 4 bases and J dropped 1 base, with 10 bases sitting between them. The CDR3 is made up of 14 amino acids. Germline lookup yields CDR1 SGHAT and CDR2 FQNNGV. CDR3 region: CASSSTTGNTEAFF. DNA of the CDR3: TGTGCCAGCAGCTCAACGACAGGGAACACTGAAGCTTTCTTT.

This clonotype was detected many times. CDR3 loop: CASTRGGTSGRGGELFF. In nucleotides, the CDR3 is TGTGCCAGCACCCGAGGGGGGACTAGCGGGAGGGGTGGAGAGCTGTTTTTT. The genes are TRBV12-3 or TRBV12-4 and TRBJ2-2; 16 bases align to TRBD2. The CDR3 totals 17 residues. The J segment lost 11 bases and the V segment lost 7 bases, leaving 13 bases of the junction unmatched.

This sequence joins TRBV5-1 and TRBJ1-6, with D unclear. Trimming cost V 1 base and J 10 bases, with 9 bases left between them. CDR1 SGHRS and CDR2 YFSETQ come from the germline V gene. The CDR3 contains 13 residues. CDR3 sequence reads: CASSLSGISPLHF. The DNA of the CDR3 is TGCGCCAGCAGCTTGTCTGGTATCTCACCCCTCCACTTT.

Only a few counts were recorded for this clonotype. The chain joins TRBV14 to TRBJ1-1; no firm D call. V was pared by 3 bases and J by 0 bases, with 11 bases between. The CDR3 has 15 amino acids. CDR1 and CDR2 (germline): SGHDN, FVKESK. The CDR3 DNA reads TGTGCCAGCAGCCACGATCGAGGTGTGAACACTGAAGCTTTCTTT. Amino acids: CASSHDRGVNTEAFF.

Many counts were recorded for this clonotype. This chain joins TRBV11-2 and TRBJ2-7; D might be TRBD1 or TRBD2, each matching 6 bases. Trimming left V 4 bases short and J 0 bases short, with 13 bases between. This CDR3 comprises 15 residues. CDR1 is SGHAT and CDR2 is FQNNGV in the germline V gene. The CDR3 coding sequence is TGTGCCAGCAGCTGGGGGGCGGGAAGCTCCTACGAGCAGTACTTC. It translates to CASSWGAGSSYEQYF.

This clonotype was seen ten or more times. The chain has TRBV7-8 and TRBJ1-1, with TRBD1 matching 8 bases. CDR1 is SGHVS, CDR2 FQNEAQ, per germline. The V segment lost 5 bases and the J segment 4 bases; nucleotides outside the gene matches: 12. The CDR3 is made up of 16 amino acids. As DNA, the CDR3 is TGTGCCAGCAGCCTTCGGGACAGGCCCTCGGGCACTGAAGCTTTCTTT. It is translated as CASSLRDRPSGTEAFF. Based on the CDR3 plus reference TRBV7-8 and TRBJ1-1, the full variable domain is GAGVSQSPRYKVAKRGQDVALRCDPISGHVSLFWYQQALGQGPEFLTYFQNEAQLDKSGLPSDRFFAERPEGSVSTLKIQRTQQEDSAVYLCASSLRDRPSGTEAFFGQGTRLTVV.

The table lists this clonotype with a count of one. The V gene is TRBV10-3, the J gene TRBJ2-7; maybe TRBD1 (6 bases). V shed 10 bases and J shed 3 bases, with 22 bases lying between them. Germline assignment: CDR1 ENHRY and CDR2 SYGVKD. The CDR3 is 15 amino acids. The CDR3 is CATHPSTQGLYEQYF. CDR3 in DNA: TGTGCCACCCACCCAAGTACACAGGGTCTCTACGAGCAGTACTTC.

This clonotype occurred a few times. As DNA, the CDR3 is TGTGCCAGCAGCGTAGCAGGGGGCAATCAGCCCCAGCATTTT. It is translated as CASSVAGGNQPQHF. V is TRBV9 and J is TRBJ1-5; tentative D call: TRBD1 (6 bases). Deletions cut 0 bases from V and 2 bases from J, with 6 bases between. The CDR3 sequence is 14 residues long. From germline, CDR1 is SGDLS and CDR2 YYNGEE.